Listed below are T cell receptor beta chains from one sample, sequenced in a study of CD8 T cells in Susac syndrome. TCRdb analysed the immunoSEQ multiplex PCR reads with MiXCR anew, one entry per CDR3 protein. The data show about 430,000 distinct CDR3 sequences, around 85% seen once. Sequencing input: CD8+ T cells from PBMCs. The source is a human donor with multiple sclerosis. The conserved cysteine and the conserved F or W are not part of the CDR3 here.

j_call,cdr3_length,v_call,cdr3_aa
TRBJ1-4,15,TRBV20-1,SARDWETASTNEKLF
TRBJ1-1,11,TRBV5-1,ASSHGGQTEAF
TRBJ2-1,14,TRBV5-6,ASSLSAAWPYNEQF
TRBJ1-5,14,TRBV6-1,ASSDRRGGRNQPQH
TRBJ1-6,14,TRBV5-1,ASSLATTGLGSPLH
TRBJ1-1,11,TRBV29-1,SVEDRVNTEAF
TRBJ2-3,11,TRBV6-6,ASSYTLPDTQY
TRBJ2-7,12,TRBV27,ASSLYSESYEQY
TRBJ2-7,11,TRBV5-4,ASNWLSSYEQY
TRBJ2-3,12,TRBV29-1,SAPRGEGRDTQY
TRBJ2-1,14,TRBV19,ASSKLAGGTLDEQF
TRBJ2-7,14,TRBV5-6,ASSPTGAPLSYEQY
TRBJ2-1,15,TRBV6-1,ASRGTSGGGGYNEQF
TRBJ1-6,12,TRBV30,AWNSGTGDSPLH
TRBJ1-1,14,TRBV5-1,ASSLDTVGWNTEAF